Listed below are T cell receptor beta chains from one sample, sequenced in a study of response to subunit inactivated influenza vaccine. TCRdb re-called the RT-PCR reads with MiXCR, one entry per CDR3 protein. The table records about 480,000 distinct CDR3 sequences, 13% of them present only once. The sequencing used PBMCs from blood, collected 45 days after vaccination. The receptors originated from a man in his fifties or sixties who received an inactivated influenza vaccine. CDR3s include the opening cysteine and the closing phenylalanine or tryptophan. The D gene is left open where the match is weak. Size is stated for part of the rows, as once, few or many counts, or as a class when the clone is expanded.

CDR3 protein: CASSHRQYEYNEQFF
CDR3 DNA: TGTGCCAGCAGCCACAGACAGTACGAATACAATGAGCAGTTCTTC
V gene: TRBV3-1
D gene: -
clone size: -
J gene: TRBJ2-1

CDR3 protein: CASSQDSLGRYEQYF
CDR3 DNA: TGCGCCAGCAGCCAAGATTCTTTAGGACGCTACGAGCAGTACTTC
V gene: TRBV4-3
D gene: -
clone size: few
J gene: TRBJ2-7

CDR3 protein: CASSYRQTGLSYEQYF
CDR3 DNA: TGTGCCAGCAGTTACAGACAGACCGGACTCTCCTACGAGCAGTACTTC
V gene: TRBV6-2/TRBV6-3
D gene: -
clone size: -
J gene: TRBJ2-7

CDR3 protein: CSARDMLAGSYEQYF
CDR3 DNA: TGCAGTGCTAGAGATATGCTAGCGGGATCCTACGAGCAGTACTTC
V gene: TRBV20-1
D gene: TRBD2
clone size: once
J gene: TRBJ2-7

CDR3 protein: CASISDTGELFF
CDR3 DNA: TGTGCCAGCATCAGCGACACCGGGGAGCTGTTTTTT
V gene: TRBV7-2
D gene: -
clone size: medium-sized
J gene: TRBJ2-2

CDR3 protein: CASSLSPSGSTGELFF
CDR3 DNA: TGTGCCAGCAGTTTATCCCCTAGCGGGAGCACCGGGGAGCTGTTTTTT
V gene: TRBV27
D gene: TRBD2
clone size: many
J gene: TRBJ2-2

CDR3 protein: CASSQFPGQGLFQYF
CDR3 DNA: TGTGCCAGCAGCCAATTTCCGGGACAGGGGTTATTCCAGTACTTC
V gene: TRBV14
D gene: TRBD1
clone size: once
J gene: TRBJ2-5

CDR3 protein: CSAARGQETQYF
CDR3 DNA: TGCAGTGCCGCCCGGGGGCAAGAGACCCAGTACTTC
V gene: TRBV20-1
D gene: -
clone size: few
J gene: TRBJ2-5

CDR3 protein: CASSLAAFSGANVLTF
CDR3 DNA: TGTGCCAGCAGCTTAGCGGCATTCTCTGGGGCCAACGTCCTGACTTTC
V gene: TRBV7-8
D gene: -
clone size: -
J gene: TRBJ2-6

CDR3 protein: CASSPRPVAKNIQYF
CDR3 DNA: TGTGCCAGCAGTCCCCGTCCGGTGGCCAAAAACATTCAGTACTTC
V gene: TRBV27
D gene: -
clone size: many
J gene: TRBJ2-4

CDR3 protein: CASSWRASSNEKLFF
CDR3 DNA: TGTGCCAGCAGTTGGAGGGCCTCGTCAAATGAAAAACTGTTTTTT
V gene: TRBV5-5
D gene: -
clone size: -
J gene: TRBJ1-4

CDR3 protein: CSVRGAGTEAFF
CDR3 DNA: TGCAGCGTAAGGGGGGCGGGGACTGAAGCTTTCTTT
V gene: TRBV29-1
D gene: -
clone size: -
J gene: TRBJ1-1

CDR3 protein: CATSRGGRYTQYF
CDR3 DNA: TGTGCCACCAGCAGAGGAGGGCGGTATACGCAGTATTTT
V gene: TRBV15
D gene: -
clone size: -
J gene: TRBJ2-3

CDR3 protein: CASSNSYSYNEQFF
CDR3 DNA: TGTGCCAGCTCAAACTCCTACTCCTACAATGAGCAGTTCTTC
V gene: TRBV6-1
D gene: -
clone size: -
J gene: TRBJ2-1

CDR3 protein: CASSLQANYGYTF
CDR3 DNA: TGTGCCAGCAGCTTACAGGCTAACTATGGCTACACCTTC
V gene: TRBV7-9
D gene: -
clone size: -
J gene: TRBJ1-2

CDR3 protein: CASRRTGGDSEQYF
CDR3 DNA: TGTGCCAGCAGGAGGACAGGGGGTGACTCCGAGCAGTACTTC
V gene: TRBV11-2
D gene: TRBD1
clone size: many
J gene: TRBJ2-7

CDR3 protein: CASSLEVFSTGHNNEQFF
CDR3 DNA: TGTGCCAGCAGCTTAGAAGTTTTCAGTACAGGTCATAACAATGAGCAGTTCTTC
V gene: TRBV11-1
D gene: -
clone size: -
J gene: TRBJ2-1

CDR3 protein: CASILVASGAYNEQFF
CDR3 DNA: TGCGCCAGCATCTTGGTGGCTAGCGGGGCCTACAATGAGCAGTTCTTC
V gene: TRBV5-1
D gene: TRBD2
clone size: -
J gene: TRBJ2-1

CDR3 protein: CASSLDHSGVGAFF
CDR3 DNA: TGTGCCAGCAGCTTAGATCACTCTGGGGTAGGAGCTTTCTTT
V gene: TRBV11-2
D gene: -
clone size: -
J gene: TRBJ1-1

CDR3 protein: CASCLTSGSTDTQYF
CDR3 DNA: TGCGCCAGCTGCTTGACTAGCGGTAGCACAGATACGCAGTATTTT
V gene: TRBV5-1
D gene: TRBD2
clone size: many
J gene: TRBJ2-3

CDR3 protein: CSAQRDSMNTEAFF
CDR3 DNA: TGCAGTGCTCAACGGGACAGTATGAACACTGAAGCTTTCTTT
V gene: TRBV20-1
D gene: TRBD1
clone size: many
J gene: TRBJ1-1

CDR3 protein: CASSRQEMGYNEQFF
CDR3 DNA: TGTGCCAGCAGCCGCCAGGAGATGGGATACAATGAGCAGTTCTTC
V gene: TRBV21-1
D gene: -
clone size: -
J gene: TRBJ2-1

CDR3 protein: CSARGDRGLEKLFF
CDR3 DNA: TGCAGTGCTAGAGGGGACAGGGGGCTAGAAAAACTGTTTTTT
V gene: TRBV20-1
D gene: TRBD1
clone size: few
J gene: TRBJ1-4

CDR3 protein: CACRGATNEKLFF
CDR3 DNA: TGTGCCTGTCGGGGGGCGACTAATGAAAAACTGTTTTTT
V gene: TRBV3-1
D gene: -
clone size: few
J gene: TRBJ1-4

CDR3 protein: CASSFHRGLQETQYF
CDR3 DNA: TGCGCCAGCAGCTTCCACCGAGGACTGCAAGAGACCCAGTACTTC
V gene: TRBV5-1
D gene: -
clone size: many
J gene: TRBJ2-5

CDR3 protein: CASSLRRLTPLHF
CDR3 DNA: TGTGCCAGCAGCTTGCGGCGGTTGACACCCCTCCACTTT
V gene: TRBV11-2
D gene: -
clone size: -
J gene: TRBJ1-6

CDR3 protein: CASSPRGEAGTYEQYF
CDR3 DNA: TGCGCCAGCAGCCCACGAGGGGAAGCGGGAACCTACGAGCAGTACTTC
V gene: TRBV5-1
D gene: TRBD2
clone size: many
J gene: TRBJ2-7

CDR3 protein: CASSFGRGYGYTF
CDR3 DNA: TGTGCCAGCAGTTTCGGCCGGGGGTATGGCTACACCTTC
V gene: TRBV12-3/TRBV12-4
D gene: -
clone size: -
J gene: TRBJ1-2

CDR3 protein: CASSPDRGAGELFF
CDR3 DNA: TGTGCCAGCAGCCCGGACAGGGGAGCCGGGGAGCTGTTTTTT
V gene: TRBV5-6
D gene: TRBD1
clone size: -
J gene: TRBJ2-2

CDR3 protein: CASSPTSSVSTDTQYF
CDR3 DNA: TGTGCCAGCTCACCAACTAGCTCTGTGAGCACAGATACGCAGTATTTT
V gene: TRBV18
D gene: -
clone size: -
J gene: TRBJ2-3

CDR3 protein: CASSLVASGRETQYF
CDR3 DNA: TGCGCCAGCAGCTTGGTGGCTAGCGGGCGAGAGACCCAGTACTTC
V gene: TRBV5-1
D gene: TRBD2
clone size: few
J gene: TRBJ2-5

CDR3 protein: CASSQGGRGPDTQYF
CDR3 DNA: TGTGCCAGCAGCCAAGGGGGTAGGGGTCCGGATACGCAGTATTTT
V gene: TRBV4-2
D gene: -
clone size: -
J gene: TRBJ2-3

CDR3 protein: CSAVQGSGPQHF
CDR3 DNA: TGCAGTGCTGTACAGGGGAGTGGGCCCCAGCATTTT
V gene: TRBV20-1
D gene: TRBD1
clone size: -
J gene: TRBJ1-5

CDR3 protein: CASSLAGIGSGELFF
CDR3 DNA: TGCGCCAGCAGCTTGGCCGGGATTGGGTCCGGGGAGCTGTTTTTT
V gene: TRBV5-1
D gene: -
clone size: -
J gene: TRBJ2-2

CDR3 protein: CASSVSVSYEQYF
CDR3 DNA: TGTGCCAGCAGCGTTTCGGTCTCCTACGAGCAGTACTTC
V gene: TRBV9
D gene: -
clone size: -
J gene: TRBJ2-7

CDR3 protein: CSAVDMSVYGYTF
CDR3 DNA: TGCAGTGCTGTGGACATGTCTGTCTATGGCTACACCTTC
V gene: TRBV20-1
D gene: -
clone size: many
J gene: TRBJ1-2

CDR3 protein: CASSASRNNEQFF
CDR3 DNA: TGTGCCAGCAGCGCCTCACGGAACAATGAGCAGTTCTTC
V gene: TRBV7-9
D gene: -
clone size: few
J gene: TRBJ2-1

CDR3 protein: CASSVGQTKNIQYF
CDR3 DNA: TGTGCCAGCAGCGTAGGACAGACCAAAAACATTCAGTACTTC
V gene: TRBV7-2
D gene: -
clone size: few
J gene: TRBJ2-4

CDR3 protein: CSASAGTVNTEAFF
CDR3 DNA: TGCAGTGCTAGTGCCGGGACAGTGAACACTGAAGCTTTCTTT
V gene: TRBV20-1
D gene: TRBD1
clone size: -
J gene: TRBJ1-1

CDR3 protein: CASRSGTSGYNEQFF
CDR3 DNA: TGTGCCAGCAGATCGGGGACTAGCGGGTACAATGAGCAGTTCTTC
V gene: TRBV7-2
D gene: TRBD2
clone size: -
J gene: TRBJ2-1

CDR3 protein: CASSLGGFHEQYF
CDR3 DNA: TGCGCCAGCAGCTTGGGGGGGTTCCACGAGCAGTACTTC
V gene: TRBV5-1
D gene: -
clone size: few
J gene: TRBJ2-7

CDR3 protein: CASSLDRGRGNTIYF
CDR3 DNA: TGCGCCAGCAGCTTGGACAGGGGAAGAGGAAACACCATATATTTT
V gene: TRBV5-1
D gene: TRBD1
clone size: few
J gene: TRBJ1-3

CDR3 protein: CSGAGTGIETQYF
CDR3 DNA: TGCAGCGGGGCCGGGACAGGGATCGAGACCCAGTACTTC
V gene: TRBV29-1
D gene: TRBD1
clone size: many
J gene: TRBJ2-5

CDR3 protein: CASSLTSGRGWETQYF
CDR3 DNA: TGTGCCAGCAGTTTGACTAGCGGGAGGGGGTGGGAGACCCAGTACTTC
V gene: TRBV7-2
D gene: TRBD2
clone size: few
J gene: TRBJ2-5

CDR3 protein: CASSQDQVAGGPTDTQYF
CDR3 DNA: TGTGCCAGCAGCCAAGATCAGGTGGCGGGAGGGCCCACAGATACGCAGTATTTT
V gene: TRBV4-2
D gene: TRBD2
clone size: many
J gene: TRBJ2-3

CDR3 protein: CSARIGSYEQYF
CDR3 DNA: TGCAGTGCTAGAATAGGATCCTACGAGCAGTACTTC
V gene: TRBV20-1
D gene: -
clone size: -
J gene: TRBJ2-7

CDR3 protein: CASSGGYRGRQFF
CDR3 DNA: TGTGCCAGCAGTGGGGGATACCGGGGGAGGCAGTTCTTC
V gene: TRBV6-6
D gene: -
clone size: -
J gene: TRBJ2-1

CDR3 protein: CASSLAGQYEQYF
CDR3 DNA: TGCGCCAGCAGCTTGGCGGGGCAATACGAGCAGTACTTC
V gene: TRBV5-1
D gene: -
clone size: -
J gene: TRBJ2-7

CDR3 protein: CAISNMGSGNQPQHF
CDR3 DNA: TGTGCCATCAGTAACATGGGGTCAGGCAATCAGCCCCAGCATTTT
V gene: TRBV10-3
D gene: -
clone size: -
J gene: TRBJ1-5

CDR3 protein: CASSLDGATGELFF
CDR3 DNA: TGTGCCAGCAGCCTCGACGGGGCCACCGGGGAGCTGTTTTTT
V gene: TRBV7-9
D gene: -
clone size: -
J gene: TRBJ2-2

CDR3 protein: CSAQPGLDVQYEQFF
CDR3 DNA: TGCAGTGCGCAACCGGGACTAGATGTTCAATATGAGCAGTTCTTC
V gene: TRBV20-1
D gene: TRBD2
clone size: -
J gene: TRBJ2-1

CDR3 protein: CASSPLSSTETQYF
CDR3 DNA: TGTGCCAGCTCACCACTAAGTTCCACTGAGACCCAGTACTTC
V gene: TRBV18
D gene: -
clone size: few
J gene: TRBJ2-5